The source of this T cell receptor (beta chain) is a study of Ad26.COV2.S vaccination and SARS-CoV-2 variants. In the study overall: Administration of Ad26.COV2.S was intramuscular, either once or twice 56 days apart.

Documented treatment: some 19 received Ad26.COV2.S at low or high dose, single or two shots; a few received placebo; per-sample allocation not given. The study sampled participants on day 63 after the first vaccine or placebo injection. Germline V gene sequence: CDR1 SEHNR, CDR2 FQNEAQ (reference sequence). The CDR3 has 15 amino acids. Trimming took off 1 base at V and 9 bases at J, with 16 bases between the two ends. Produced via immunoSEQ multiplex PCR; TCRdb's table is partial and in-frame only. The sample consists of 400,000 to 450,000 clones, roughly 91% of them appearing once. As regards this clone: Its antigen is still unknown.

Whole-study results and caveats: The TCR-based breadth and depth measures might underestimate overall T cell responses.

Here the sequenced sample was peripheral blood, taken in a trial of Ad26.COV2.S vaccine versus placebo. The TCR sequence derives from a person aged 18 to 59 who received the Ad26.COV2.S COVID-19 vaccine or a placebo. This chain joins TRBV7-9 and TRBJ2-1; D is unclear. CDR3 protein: CASSLGVSLTGEQFF. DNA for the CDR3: TGTGCCAGCAGCTTAGGTGTCTCACTTACTGGTGAGCAGTTCTTC.